The source of this T cell receptor beta chain is a study of blood T cell repertoires in COVID-19. Background on the study: T cells, B-cell-depleted T cells, or PBMCs provided the cDNA or gDNA that served as material.

Germline CDR1 reads SGHRS; CDR2 reads YFSETQ. V lost 4 bases to trimming and J lost 7 bases, with 21 bases between them. The CDR3 covers 16 residues. Clones were sequenced by immunoSEQ multiplex PCR, and TCRdb holds only the in-frame ones, with some missing. The sample records about 120,000 clones, roughly 84% being singletons. The TCR comes from a woman in her 30s who had recovered from COVID-19. What was sequenced was PBMCs or T cells enriched from blood (not recorded which). V usage is TRBV5-1 and J usage is TRBJ1-5; no clear D. The CDR3 DNA reads as TGCGCCAGCAGCCGTCCGACCCTCCCAGGTGACCAGCCCCAGCATTTT. Its protein is CASSRPTLPGDQPQHF.